Each of the 21 T cell receptor beta chains below was sequenced from the same sample in a study of CD8+ T cells in alopecia areata. Reverse transcribed after extraction, RNA yielded cDNA as the sequencing template. Assay: immunoSEQ multiplex PCR; the TCRdb copy retains only in-frame clones and omits some. In the table there are 110,000 or so clones, less than 70% of which are singletons. The sequenced material came from CD4+ T cells sorted from blood. Receptors were obtained from a human donor in good health.

The V call is TRBV5-1, the J call TRBJ1-1; 7 nucleotides match TRBD1. The V gene's germline CDR1 is SGHRS and CDR2 YFSETQ. The junction had 6 bases not matched to a gene; V was cut back by 4 bases and J by 3 bases. The CDR3 consists of 14 residues. The CDR3 nucleotides are TGCGCCAGCAGCCAACAACAGGGGCACACTGAAGCTTTCTTT. Encoded protein: CASSQQQGHTEAFF.

This sequence joins TRBV5-1 and TRBJ2-3; 14 positions agree with TRBD2. V dropped 3 bases and J dropped 4; count of bases not matched to a gene: 1. CDR3 length equals 15 residues. From germline, CDR1 is SGHRS and CDR2 YFSETQ. CDR3 sequence reads: CASSWGLAGADTQYF. The CDR3, as DNA: TGCGCCAGCAGCTGGGGACTAGCGGGGGCAGATACGCAGTATTTT.

This clone was recorded only once. This chain connects TRBV4-1 to TRBJ1-6, with 8 bases matching TRBD1. The germline V gene encodes CDR1 MGHRA and CDR2 YSYEKL. The CDR3 runs 16 residues. V lost 1 base and J lost 9; bases outside the gene matches: 8. This CDR3 is CASSQAGQGAGSPLHF. Here the CDR3 DNA reads TGCGCCAGCAGCCAAGCCGGACAGGGTGCGGGTTCACCCCTCCACTTT.

This chain joins TRBV7-2 and TRBJ1-1; 9 bases align to TRBD1. Germline V CDR1 and CDR2: SGHTA, FQGNSA. V lost 5 bases to trimming and J lost 6 bases; unmatched junction nucleotides: 7. CDR3 length: 14 residues. CDR3 sequence (DNA): TGTGCCAGCAGCCGCGACAGGGGGAAGGCTGAAGCTTTCTTT. This translates into CASSRDRGKAEAFF.

CDR3 sequence reads: CASSLDGAEVDEQFF. The CDR3, as DNA: TGCGCCAGCAGCTTGGACGGGGCAGAGGTCGATGAGCAGTTCTTC. V and J are TRBV5-1 and TRBJ2-1; the D gene could be TRBD1 or TRBD2 (5 bases each). CDR3 length: 15 amino acids. Per the germline V gene, CDR1 is SGHRS and CDR2 is YFSETQ. V lost 0 bases and J 8 bases, leaving 15 bases between the germline ends.

The chain carries TRBV20-1 and TRBJ2-1; D is uncertain. Trimming left V 8 bases short and J 8 bases short, with 10 bases between. In germline, CDR1 is DFQATT, CDR2 SNEGSKA (reference sequence). The CDR3 is 10 amino acids. Written as DNA, the CDR3 is TGCAGTCTTCTCGGACATGAGCAGTTCTTC. It yields the protein CSLLGHEQFF.

The genes are TRBV30 and TRBJ1-2; D remains unclear. CDR1 and CDR2 (germline): GTSNPN, SVGIG (reference sequence). V was shortened by 7 bases and J by 7 bases, with 19 bases between the two germline ends. The CDR3 length is 13 residues. Here the CDR3 reads CAFTPSWSIGYTF. CDR3 sequence (DNA): TGTGCCTTCACCCCCAGTTGGTCGATTGGCTACACCTTC.

This rearrangement joins TRBV5-1 to TRBJ1-5; 9 bases fit TRBD1. Germline V CDR1 and CDR2: SGHRS, YFSETQ. The CDR3 consists of 17 residues. Germline trimming cut 2 bases from V and 2 bases from J; bases unmatched to any gene: 8. DNA for the CDR3: TGCGCCAGCAGCTTATACAGGGGGCGGTTGGGCAATCAGCCCCAGCATTTT. This translates into CASSLYRGRLGNQPQHF.

In its sample, this clone was seen once. The chain has TRBV7-9 and TRBJ2-7; D remains ambiguous. The V gene lost 3 bases and the J gene lost 6 bases, with 9 bases spanning the gap. CDR1 SEHNR and CDR2 FQNEAQ come from the germline V gene (reference sequence). The CDR3 has 12 amino acids. The DNA for the CDR3 is TGTGCCAGCAGCTTTTTGGCCGGCGAGCAGTACTTC. Translation gives CASSFLAGEQYF.

The chain carries TRBV5-8 and TRBJ2-6; the D gene could be TRBD1 or TRBD2 (5 bases each). Per the germline V gene, CDR1 is SGHTS and CDR2 is YDEGEE. Trimming pared 1 base from V and 4 bases from J, leaving 18 bases between. The length of the CDR3 is 18 residues. CDR3 nucleotides: TGTGCCAGCAGCTTGTTTGGACGGTTGGGGGAAGGGGCCAACGTCCTGACTTTC. As protein: CASSLFGRLGEGANVLTF.

V gene TRBV7-2 combines with J gene TRBJ2-2; D is unclear. The CDR3 sequence is 15 residues long. In germline, CDR1 is SGHTA, CDR2 FQGNSA. V was pared by 5 bases and J by 0 bases, with 10 bases between. The CDR3 nucleotides are TGTGCCAGCAGCCCTAGGACGACGAACACCGGGGAGCTGTTTTTT. Translation gives CASSPRTTNTGELFF. The full variable domain, its missing parts supplied by reference TRBV7-2 and TRBJ2-2, is GAGVSQSPSNKVTEKGKDVELRCDPISGHTALYWYRQSLGQGLEFLIYFQGNSAPDKSGLPSDRFSAERTGGSVSTLTIQRTQQEDSAVYLCASSPRTTNTGELFFGEGSRLTVL.

CDR3 region: CASSPSLSDTEAFF. The CDR3 DNA reads as TGTGCCAGCTCACCCTCCTTAAGCGACACTGAAGCTTTCTTT. The V call is TRBV18, the J call TRBJ1-1, with D unclear. Germline V gene data show CDR1 as KGHSH and CDR2 as LQKENI. This CDR3 region has 14 residues. Trimming cost V 3 bases and J 3 bases, with 11 bases left between them.

The J gene is TRBJ2-1, the V gene TRBV15; 7 nucleotides agree with TRBD2. V trimming: 1 base; J trimming: 10 bases; junction bases outside the gene matches: 1. This CDR3 comprises 12 residues. Germline V gene data show CDR1 as LNHNV and CDR2 as YYDKDF (reference sequence). The CDR3 DNA is TGTGCCACCAGCAGAGGGGAGGGAGAGCAGTTCTTC. Translated: CATSRGEGEQFF.

This clone was counted a few times. J is TRBJ2-5 and V is TRBV4-2; D is uncertain. CDR1 and CDR2 from the germline V gene are LGHNA and YNFKEQ. The CDR3 is 15 residues long. The V gene lost 0 bases and the J gene lost 1 base, with 9 bases spanning the gap. CDR3 amino acids: CASSQDLSFQETQYF. The CDR3 region has the DNA TGTGCCAGCAGCCAAGATCTCAGCTTCCAAGAGACCCAGTACTTC.

In its sample, this clone was seen a few times. This rearrangement joins TRBV10-3 to TRBJ1-1; D is unresolved. Germline-derived CDR1 and CDR2 are ENHRY and SYGVKD. This CDR3 is 13 amino acids long. Trimming shortened V by 6 bases and J by 1 base, and 9 bases separated the two germline ends. CDR3 nucleotides: TGTGCCATCAGATCTAGACCGAACACTGAAGCTTTCTTT. Translation gives CAIRSRPNTEAFF.

This clone was detected a few times. The CDR3 here is CAWSVYTGELFF. For the CDR3, the DNA is TGTGCCTGGAGTGTATACACCGGGGAGCTGTTTTTT. The chain uses TRBV30 and TRBJ2-2; no clear D. The CDR3 loop spans 12 amino acids. V was clipped by 0 bases and J by 3 bases, with 2 bases between them. CDR1 and CDR2 (germline): GTSNPN, SVGIG (reference sequence).

The chain is built from TRBV20-1 and TRBJ1-1; D call uncertain. Trimming took off 4 bases at V and 7 bases at J, with 10 bases between the two ends. The CDR3 contains 11 residues. Germline lookup yields CDR1 DFQATT and CDR2 SNEGSKA (reference sequence). The CDR3 protein is CSAKQESEAFF. For the CDR3, the DNA is TGCAGTGCTAAGCAGGAGAGTGAAGCTTTCTTT.

J is TRBJ1-1 and V is TRBV29-1, with D hard to call. Germline assignment: CDR1 SQVTM and CDR2 ANQGSEA. Trimming shortened V by 2 bases and J by 6 bases, and 10 bases separated the two germline ends. The CDR3 covers 12 residues. In DNA, the CDR3 is TGCAGCGTTGAACGTCAGATCGCTGAAGCTTTCTTT. As protein: CSVERQIAEAFF.

In nucleotides, the CDR3 is TGCGCCAGCAGCCAAGATGATAGCACTAGCAGTCGCGAGCAGTACTTC. This translates into CASSQDDSTSSREQYF. V is TRBV4-1 and J is TRBJ2-7; D possibly corresponds to TRBD2 (6 bases). This CDR3 has 16 residues. Per germline, CDR1 MGHRA and CDR2 YSYEKL. V gave up 0 bases and J gave up 6 bases, with 18 bases separating them.

CDR3: CASSRSRESYEQYF. The DNA for the CDR3 is TGTGCCAGCAGCCGATCCAGGGAGTCCTACGAGCAGTACTTC. The chain is built from TRBV6-5 and TRBJ2-7; D might be TRBD1 or TRBD2, each matching 5 bases. V lost 6 bases and J 1 base, leaving 13 bases between the germline ends. The CDR3 has 14 residues. CDR1 MNHEY and CDR2 SVGAGI come from the germline V gene.

This chain uses TRBV6-4 with TRBJ2-1; 12 bases fit TRBD1. Losses at the gene ends were 5 bases for V and 5 bases for J; bases not matched to a gene: 4. The CDR3 loop spans 15 amino acids. CDR1 and CDR2 (germline): MRHNA, SNTAGT. CDR3 protein: CASSRDRGPNNEQFF. CDR3 DNA sequence: TGTGCCAGCAGTAGGGACAGGGGGCCGAACAATGAGCAGTTCTTC.